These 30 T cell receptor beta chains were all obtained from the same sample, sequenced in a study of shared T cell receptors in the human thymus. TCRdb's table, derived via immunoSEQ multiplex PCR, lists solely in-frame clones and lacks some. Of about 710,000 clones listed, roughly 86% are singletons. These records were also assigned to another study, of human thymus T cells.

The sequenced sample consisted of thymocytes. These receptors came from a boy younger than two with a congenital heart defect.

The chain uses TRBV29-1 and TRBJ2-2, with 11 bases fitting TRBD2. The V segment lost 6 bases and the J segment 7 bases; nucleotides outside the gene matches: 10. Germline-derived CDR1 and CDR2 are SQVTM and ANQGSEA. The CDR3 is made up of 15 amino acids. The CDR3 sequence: CSVTPTSGMSGELFF. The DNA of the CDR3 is TGCAGCGTCACACCGACTAGCGGGATGAGCGGGGAGCTGTTTTTT.

The CDR3 bases are TGTGCCAGTAGTAACTCAAACAGGCAGCTAAGATATAGCAATCAGCCCCAGCATTTT. As protein: CASSNSNRQLRYSNQPQHF. This rearrangement joins TRBV19 to TRBJ1-5; possible D gene TRBD1, 5 bases. Germline-derived CDR1 and CDR2 are LNHDA and SQIVND (reference sequence). V lost 4 bases, J lost 0 bases, and 22 bases lay in between. There are 19 residues in the CDR3. The whole variable domain, remainder taken from reference TRBV19 and TRBJ1-5, is DGGITQSPKYLFRKEGQNVTLSCEQNLNHDAMYWYRQDPGQGLRLIYYSQIVNDFQKGDIAEGYSVSREKKESFPLTVTSAQKNPTAFYLCASSNSNRQLRYSNQPQHFGDGTRLSIL.

The CDR3: CATSRHGRDSTDTQYF. The CDR3 DNA follows: TGTGCCACCAGCAGACACGGGAGGGACTCCACAGATACGCAGTATTTT. This chain uses TRBV15 with TRBJ2-3, with 8 bases identical to TRBD2. Germline V gene lookup returns CDR1 LNHNV and CDR2 YYDKDF (reference sequence). Unmatched junction bases numbered 6, after V lost 2 bases and J lost 2 bases. This CDR3 is 16 amino acids long.

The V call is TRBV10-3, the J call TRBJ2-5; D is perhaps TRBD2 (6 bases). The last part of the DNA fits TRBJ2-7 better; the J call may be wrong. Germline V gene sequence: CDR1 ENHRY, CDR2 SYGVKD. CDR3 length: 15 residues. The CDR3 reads CAISESPPGVYEQYF. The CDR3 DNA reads TGTGCCATCAGTGAGTCGCCTCCGGGGGTCTACGAGCAGTACTTC.

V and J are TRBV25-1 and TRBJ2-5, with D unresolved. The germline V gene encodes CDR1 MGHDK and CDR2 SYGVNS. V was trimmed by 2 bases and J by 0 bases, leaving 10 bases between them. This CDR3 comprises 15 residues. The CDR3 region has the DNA TGTGCCAGCAGTGAAGCAGGAACGTACCAAGAGACCCAGTACTTC. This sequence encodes CASSEAGTYQETQYF.

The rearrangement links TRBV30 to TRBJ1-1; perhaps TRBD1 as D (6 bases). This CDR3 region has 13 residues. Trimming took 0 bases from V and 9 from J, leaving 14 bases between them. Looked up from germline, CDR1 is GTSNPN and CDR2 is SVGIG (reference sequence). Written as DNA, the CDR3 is TGTGCCTGGAGTGTAGGGGGGAGGGAACAAGCTTTCTTT. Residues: CAWSVGGREQAFF.

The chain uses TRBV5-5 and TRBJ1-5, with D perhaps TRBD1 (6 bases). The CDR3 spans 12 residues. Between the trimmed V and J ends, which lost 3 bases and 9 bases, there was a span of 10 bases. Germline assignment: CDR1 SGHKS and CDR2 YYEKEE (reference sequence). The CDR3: CASSYLRGPQHF. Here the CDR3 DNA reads TGTGCCAGCAGCTACCTCAGGGGGCCCCAGCATTTT.

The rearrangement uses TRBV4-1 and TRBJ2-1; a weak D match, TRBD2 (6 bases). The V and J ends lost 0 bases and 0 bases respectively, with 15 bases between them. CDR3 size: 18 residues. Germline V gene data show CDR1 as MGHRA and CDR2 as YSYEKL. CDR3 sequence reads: CASSQEASGGVSYNEQFF. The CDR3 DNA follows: TGCGCCAGCAGCCAAGAGGCGTCCGGGGGAGTCTCCTACAATGAGCAGTTCTTC.

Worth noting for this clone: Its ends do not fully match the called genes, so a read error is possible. The CDR3 loop is CASSYDRESYNEQFF. The CDR3 nucleotides are TGTGCTAGCAGCTACGACAGGGAGTCCTACAATGAGCAGTTCTTC. The chain links TRBV7-7 to TRBJ2-1, with 7 bases aligning to TRBD1. Germline V gene lookup returns CDR1 SSHAT and CDR2 FNYEAQ (reference sequence). The CDR3 runs to 15 residues.

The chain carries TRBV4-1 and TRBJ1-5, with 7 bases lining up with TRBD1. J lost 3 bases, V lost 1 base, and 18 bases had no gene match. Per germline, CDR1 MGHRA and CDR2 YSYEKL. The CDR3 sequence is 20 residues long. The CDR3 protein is CASSQVDWRPGQDNNQPQHF. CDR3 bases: TGCGCCAGCAGCCAAGTAGATTGGCGCCCTGGACAGGACAACAATCAGCCCCAGCATTTT.

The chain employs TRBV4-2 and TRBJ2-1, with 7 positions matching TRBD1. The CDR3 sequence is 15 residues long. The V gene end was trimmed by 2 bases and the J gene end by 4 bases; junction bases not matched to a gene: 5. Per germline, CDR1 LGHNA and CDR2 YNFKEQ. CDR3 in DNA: TGTGCCAGCAGCCAAATGAGGGGGCCATACAATGAGCAGTTCTTC. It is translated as CASSQMRGPYNEQFF.

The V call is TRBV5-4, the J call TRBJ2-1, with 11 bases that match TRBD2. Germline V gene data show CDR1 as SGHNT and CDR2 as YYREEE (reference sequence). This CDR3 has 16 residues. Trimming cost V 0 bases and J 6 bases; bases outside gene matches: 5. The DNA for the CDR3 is TGTGCCAGCAGCTTGGGGACTAGCGGGTCGCCCAATGAGCAGTTCTTC. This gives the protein CASSLGTSGSPNEQFF.

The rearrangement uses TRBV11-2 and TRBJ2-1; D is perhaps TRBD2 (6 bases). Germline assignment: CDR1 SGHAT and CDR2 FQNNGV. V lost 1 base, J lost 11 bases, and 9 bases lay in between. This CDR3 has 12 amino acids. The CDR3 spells CASSLARGQQFF. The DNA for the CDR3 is TGTGCCAGCAGCTTAGCGCGGGGTCAGCAGTTCTTC.

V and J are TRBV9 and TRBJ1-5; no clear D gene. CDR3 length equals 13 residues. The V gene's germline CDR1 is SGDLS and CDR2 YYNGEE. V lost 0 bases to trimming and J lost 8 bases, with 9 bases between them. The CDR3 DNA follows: TGTGCCAGCAGCGTAGATGAGGGTGAGCCCCAGCATTTT. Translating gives CASSVDEGEPQHF.

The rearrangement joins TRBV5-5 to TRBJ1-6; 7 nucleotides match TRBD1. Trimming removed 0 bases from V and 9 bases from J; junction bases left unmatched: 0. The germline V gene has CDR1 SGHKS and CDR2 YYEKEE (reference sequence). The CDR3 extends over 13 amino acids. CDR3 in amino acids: CASSLGDSSPLHF. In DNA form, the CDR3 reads TGTGCCAGCAGCTTGGGGGACAGTTCACCCCTCCACTTT.

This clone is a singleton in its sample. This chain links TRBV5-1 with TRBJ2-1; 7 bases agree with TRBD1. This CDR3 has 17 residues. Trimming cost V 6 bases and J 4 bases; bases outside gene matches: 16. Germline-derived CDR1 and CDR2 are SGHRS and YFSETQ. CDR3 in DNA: TGCGCCAGCAACTCCAACAGGGGCTCTCATACATACAATGAGCAGTTCTTC. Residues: CASNSNRGSHTYNEQFF.

In nucleotides, the CDR3 is TGTGCCAGCAGCATAAGACAGGGGGCGTACGAGCAGTACTTC. Encoded protein: CASSIRQGAYEQYF. The chain recombines TRBV28 with TRBJ2-7; 10 nucleotides match TRBD1. In germline, CDR1 is MDHEN, CDR2 SYDVKM. V was pared by 6 bases and J by 4 bases, with 6 bases of the junction left unmatched. The CDR3 sequence is 14 residues long.

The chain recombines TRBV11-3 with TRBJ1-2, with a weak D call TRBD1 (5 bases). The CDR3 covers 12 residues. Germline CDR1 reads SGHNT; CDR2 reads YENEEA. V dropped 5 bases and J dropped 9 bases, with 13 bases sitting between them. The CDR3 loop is CASSPRGGSYTF. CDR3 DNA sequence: TGTGCCAGCAGCCCCCGCGGGGGTAGCTACACCTTC.

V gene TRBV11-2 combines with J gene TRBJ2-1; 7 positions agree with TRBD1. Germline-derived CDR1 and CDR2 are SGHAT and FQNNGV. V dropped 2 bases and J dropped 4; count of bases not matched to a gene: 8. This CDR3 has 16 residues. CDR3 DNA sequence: TGTGCCAGCAGCTTACCCGAACGACAGGGTTACAATGAGCAGTTCTTC. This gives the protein CASSLPERQGYNEQFF.

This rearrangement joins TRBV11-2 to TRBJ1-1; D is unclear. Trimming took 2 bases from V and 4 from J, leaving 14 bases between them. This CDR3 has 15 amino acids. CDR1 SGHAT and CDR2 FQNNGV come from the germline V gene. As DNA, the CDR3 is TGTGCCAGCAGCTTACCATTGGAGTCTGGCACTGAAGCTTTCTTT. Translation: CASSLPLESGTEAFF. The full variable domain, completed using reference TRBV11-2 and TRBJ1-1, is EAGVAQSPRYKIIEKRQSVAFWCNPISGHATLYWYQQILGQGPKLLIQFQNNGVVDDSQLPKDRFSAERLKGVDSTLKIQPAKLEDSAVYLCASSLPLESGTEAFFGQGTRLTVV.

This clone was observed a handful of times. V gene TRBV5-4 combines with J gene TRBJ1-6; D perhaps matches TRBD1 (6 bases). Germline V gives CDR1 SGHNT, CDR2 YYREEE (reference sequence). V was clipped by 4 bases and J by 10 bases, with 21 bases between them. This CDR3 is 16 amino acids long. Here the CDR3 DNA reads TGTGCCAGCAGCCTTGCCATGGGAGGGGGACGGTCACCCCTCCACTTT. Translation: CASSLAMGGGRSPLHF.

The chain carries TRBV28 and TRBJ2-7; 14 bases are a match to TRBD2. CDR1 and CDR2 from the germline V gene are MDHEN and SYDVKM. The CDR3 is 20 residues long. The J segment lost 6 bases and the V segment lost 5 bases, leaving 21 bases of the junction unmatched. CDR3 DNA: TGTGCCAGCAGTCCTACCCAGGGACTAGCGGGAGTAACTCACCTGGGCGAGCAGTACTTC. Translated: CASSPTQGLAGVTHLGEQYF.

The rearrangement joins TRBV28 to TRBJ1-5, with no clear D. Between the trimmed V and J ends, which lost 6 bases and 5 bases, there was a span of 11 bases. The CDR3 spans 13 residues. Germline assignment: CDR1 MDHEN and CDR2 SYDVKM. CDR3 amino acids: CASSFRLDQPQHF. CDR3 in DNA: TGTGCCAGCAGCTTCAGGTTGGATCAGCCCCAGCATTTT.

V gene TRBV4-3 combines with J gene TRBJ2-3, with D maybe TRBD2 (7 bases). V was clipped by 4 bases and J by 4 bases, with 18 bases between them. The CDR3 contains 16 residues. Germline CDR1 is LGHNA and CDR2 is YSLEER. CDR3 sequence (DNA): TGCGCCAGCAGCCTTCACCTAGGGGGGGGGTCAGATACGCAGTATTTT. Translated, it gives CASSLHLGGGSDTQYF.

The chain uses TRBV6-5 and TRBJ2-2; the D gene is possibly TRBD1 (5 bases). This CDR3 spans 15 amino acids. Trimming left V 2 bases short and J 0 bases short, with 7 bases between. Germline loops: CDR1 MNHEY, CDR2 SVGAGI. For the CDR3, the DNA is TGTGCCAGCAGTTACAGGGGCTCGAACACCGGGGAGCTGTTTTTT. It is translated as CASSYRGSNTGELFF.

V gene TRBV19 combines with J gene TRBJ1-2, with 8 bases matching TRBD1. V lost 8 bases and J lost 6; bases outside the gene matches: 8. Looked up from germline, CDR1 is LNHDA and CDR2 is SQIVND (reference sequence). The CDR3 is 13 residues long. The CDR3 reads CASSTGQGHGYTF. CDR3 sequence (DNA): TGTGCCAGTTCCACTGGACAGGGACATGGCTACACCTTC. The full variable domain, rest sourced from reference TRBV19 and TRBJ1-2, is DGGITQSPKYLFRKEGQNVTLSCEQNLNHDAMYWYRQDPGQGLRLIYYSQIVNDFQKGDIAEGYSVSREKKESFPLTVTSAQKNPTAFYLCASSTGQGHGYTFGSGTRLTVV.

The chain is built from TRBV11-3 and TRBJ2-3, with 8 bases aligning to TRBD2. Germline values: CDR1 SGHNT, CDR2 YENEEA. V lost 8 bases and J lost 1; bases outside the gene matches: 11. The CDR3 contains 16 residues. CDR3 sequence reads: CASPPRVLAGTDTQYF. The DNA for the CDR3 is TGTGCCAGCCCTCCGAGGGTACTAGCGGGCACAGATACGCAGTATTTT.

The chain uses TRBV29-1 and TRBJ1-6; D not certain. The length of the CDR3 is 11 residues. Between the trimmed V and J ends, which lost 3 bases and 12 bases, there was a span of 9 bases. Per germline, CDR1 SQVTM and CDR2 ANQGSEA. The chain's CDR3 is CSVEMRRPLHF. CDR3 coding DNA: TGCAGCGTTGAGATGAGAAGACCCCTCCACTTT. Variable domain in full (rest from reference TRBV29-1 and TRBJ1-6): SAVISQKPSRDICQRGTSLTIQCQVDSQVTMMFWYRQQPGQSLTLIATANQGSEATYESGFVIDKFPISRPNLTFSTLTVSNMSPEDSSIYLCSVEMRRPLHFGNGTRLTVT.

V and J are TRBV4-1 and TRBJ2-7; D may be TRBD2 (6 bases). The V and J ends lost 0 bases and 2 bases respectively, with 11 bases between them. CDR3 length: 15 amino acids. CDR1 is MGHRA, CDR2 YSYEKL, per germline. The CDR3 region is CASSQELGLAYEQYF. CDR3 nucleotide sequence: TGCGCCAGCAGCCAAGAGCTGGGACTGGCCTACGAGCAGTACTTC.

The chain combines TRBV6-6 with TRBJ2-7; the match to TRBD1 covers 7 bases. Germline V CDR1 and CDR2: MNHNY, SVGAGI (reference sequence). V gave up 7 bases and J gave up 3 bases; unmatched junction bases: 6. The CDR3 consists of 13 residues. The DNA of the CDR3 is TGTGCCAGCAACCAACAGGGGTACTACGAGCAGTACTTC. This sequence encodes CASNQQGYYEQYF.